Listed below are T cell receptor beta chains from one sample, sequenced in a study of blood T cell repertoires in COVID-19. Measured with immunoSEQ multiplex PCR; TCRdb has only the in-frame clones, and not every one. The sample lists about 180,000 clones; 86% were seen once. The specimen sequenced was peripheral blood. The receptors here all came from a man between 70 and 80 years old with active or convalescent COVID-19. The CDR3 runs from the conserved cysteine through the conserved F or W. A D gene is named only where the DNA matches it firmly. The size entry is marked missing in some rows and otherwise reads once, few, many or a size class.

TRBV9	TRBJ2-7	TRBD1	-	TGTGCCAGCAGCCCCGGACAGGGGGCCTACGAGCAGTACTTC	CASSPGQGAYEQYF
TRBV23-1	TRBJ2-3	-	-	TGCGCCAGCAGTCAACCTGGACAGCTCAGGGGAGATACGCAGTATTTT	CASSQPGQLRGDTQYF
TRBV30	TRBJ1-1	TRBD1	-	TGTGCCTGGAGTGTACGGACAGGCTGGAACACTGAAGCTTTCTTT	CAWSVRTGWNTEAFF
TRBV24-1	TRBJ2-3	TRBD1	-	TGTGCCACCAGTGATAGACAGGGGGCGAGCTTGGATACGCAGTATTTT	CATSDRQGASLDTQYF
TRBV6-2/TRBV6-3	TRBJ1-2	TRBD1	once	TGTGCCAGCAGTTGGGACAGGCCCTATGGCTACACCTTC	CASSWDRPYGYTF
TRBV30	TRBJ1-6	TRBD1	-	TGTGCCTGGAGTTTAGGGGGACAGCGAAATTCACCCCTCCACTTT	CAWSLGGQRNSPLHF
TRBV9	TRBJ2-5	-	-	TGTGCCAGCACTCCGGGGGGCGGAGAGACCCAGTACTTC	CASTPGGGETQYF
TRBV7-2	TRBJ1-6	-	-	TGTGCCAGCAGCTTGGGGACTCTCAGCTCCTATAATTCACCCCTCCACTTT	CASSLGTLSSYNSPLHF
TRBV2	TRBJ1-5	-	-	TGTGCCAGCAGATTCGCAGGGGTCCAACCCCAGCATTTT	CASRFAGVQPQHF
TRBV28	TRBJ1-2	TRBD1	once	TGTGCCAGCAACCTCCTCGGGACAGGGAACTATGGCTACACCTTC	CASNLLGTGNYGYTF
TRBV27	TRBJ1-2	-	-	TGTGCCAGCAGGCCTACTCTAGGCTATGGCTACACCTTC	CASRPTLGYGYTF
TRBV7-9	TRBJ1-3	-	-	TGTGCCAGCAGCCCGGCGGGCGACGGAATTGGAAACACCATATATTTT	CASSPAGDGIGNTIYF
TRBV7-3	TRBJ2-1	-	-	TGTGCCAGCAGCCGAGGAGCGGCCGCGGGGGAGCAGTTCTTC	CASSRGAAAGEQFF
TRBV2	TRBJ1-5	-	-	TGTGCCAGCAAAAAGGAAGCCCAAGGGGATCAGCCCCAGCATTTT	CASKKEAQGDQPQHF
TRBV2	TRBJ1-1	TRBD1	-	TGTGCCAGCAGCGAACAGGGGGGTACTGAAGCTTTCTTT	CASSEQGGTEAFF
TRBV24-1	TRBJ1-2	-	-	TGTGCCACCAGTGAGGGGGCTGGCTATGGCTACACCTTC	CATSEGAGYGYTF
TRBV19	TRBJ2-7	TRBD2	-	TGTGCCAGTAGTGGGCCCGGGACTAGCGGAGCCGAGCAGTACTTC	CASSGPGTSGAEQYF
TRBV20-1	TRBJ1-2	-	-	TGCAGTGCTAGTCCCAGGGTAGTGGATGGCTACACCTTC	CSASPRVVDGYTF
TRBV27	TRBJ1-2	-	-	TGTGCCAGCAGTTTATTCGGGGCGGGCAGGAGGGCGATCTTCTTC	CASSLFGAGRRAIFF
TRBV30	TRBJ2-7	TRBD1	-	TGTGCCTGGAGTGTCGTGTCCAGGGGGCACGAGCAGTACTTC	CAWSVVSRGHEQYF
TRBV18	TRBJ1-4	TRBD1	-	TGTGCCAGTCTGGGACAGCTGAATGAAAAACTGTTTTTT	CASLGQLNEKLFF
TRBV28	TRBJ2-6	-	-	TGTGCCAGTACTCCCCCTGGGGCCAACGTCCTGACTTTC	CASTPPGANVLTF
TRBV28	TRBJ1-2	-	many	TGTGCCAGCAGTTTACGAAGAAGCGGCTACACCTTC	CASSLRRSGYTF
TRBV19	TRBJ2-5	TRBD1	-	TGTGCCAGTAGTGCCGACAGGGCCCAAGAGACCCAGTACTTC	CASSADRAQETQYF
TRBV29-1	TRBJ2-5	TRBD1	-	TGCAGCGCGTTAGGACAGGGGTTGGAGACCCAGTACTTC	CSALGQGLETQYF
TRBV7-9	TRBJ1-1	TRBD1	-	TGTGCCAGCAGCTTAAGGACAGGGGCGAGCACTGAAGCTTTCTTT	CASSLRTGASTEAFF
TRBV9	TRBJ2-7	TRBD1	-	TGTGCCAGCAGCGGGGGGACAGGGATTCACGAGCAGTACTTC	CASSGGTGIHEQYF
TRBV30	TRBJ2-1	TRBD2	once	TGTGCCTTCGGACTAGCGGGGGGAAAGCAGTTCTTC	CAFGLAGGKQFF
TRBV6-5	TRBJ1-4	TRBD1	once	TGTGCCAGCAGTCTCCGGGACAGTAATGAAAAACTGTTTTTT	CASSLRDSNEKLFF
TRBV27	TRBJ1-5	-	-	TGTGCCAGCAGTTTATCGGGGGGGTATAGCAATCAGCCCCAGCATTTT	CASSLSGGYSNQPQHF
TRBV5-5	TRBJ1-5	-	-	TGTGCCAGCAGCTTACAGGGAAATCAGCCCCAGCATTTT	CASSLQGNQPQHF
TRBV27	TRBJ1-5	-	-	TGTGCCAGCAGTCCACGGAGCAATCAGCCCCAGCATTTT	CASSPRSNQPQHF
TRBV7-2	TRBJ2-3	-	-	TGTGCCAGCAGCTTAGTTTCGCGCGGCACGGAGAGAGATACGCAGTATTTT	CASSLVSRGTERDTQYF
TRBV7-9	TRBJ1-1	-	-	TGTGCCAGCAGCTTATCTTTGGACTCGGAAGCTTTCTTT	CASSLSLDSEAFF
TRBV7-2	TRBJ1-4	-	-	TGTGCCAGCAGTCAGGTCCGCGGGGCTAATGAAAAACTGTTTTTT	CASSQVRGANEKLFF
TRBV28	TRBJ1-3	-	-	TGTGCCAGCAGTTTGCGGGGTCAACCGGGAGGAAACACCATATATTTT	CASSLRGQPGGNTIYF
TRBV4-2	TRBJ1-5	-	few	TGTGCCAGCAGCCAAGTGGACAGAGCGGCTCAGCCCCAGCATTTT	CASSQVDRAAQPQHF
TRBV6-5	TRBJ2-7	-	-	TGTGCCACCTCTAGGATGGGCGAGCAGTACTTC	CATSRMGEQYF
TRBV10-2	TRBJ1-1	-	-	TGCGCCAGCAAGAATTTCCAGGGGAAAACTGAAGCTTTCTTT	CASKNFQGKTEAFF
TRBV4-1	TRBJ2-3	-	-	TGCGCCAGCAGATTTACAGGGAGACCTAGCACAGATACGCAGTATTTT	CASRFTGRPSTDTQYF
TRBV29-1	TRBJ1-1	-	-	TGCAGCGTTGAAGAGGCCTCGACACCGAACACTGAAGCTTTCTTT	CSVEEASTPNTEAFF
TRBV2	TRBJ1-4	-	-	TGTGCCAGCAAGGAGGGCAGGAGTAATGAAAAACTGTTTTTT	CASKEGRSNEKLFF
TRBV28	TRBJ1-1	-	-	TGTGCCAGCAGTTTATTACAGACCGAAGCTTTCTTT	CASSLLQTEAFF
TRBV18	TRBJ1-1	-	-	TGTGCCAGCTACACCTCCGACAGGACGAACACTGAAGCTTTCTTT	CASYTSDRTNTEAFF
TRBV4-3	TRBJ1-4	-	-	TGCGCCAGCAGCCAAGCCGCCAGGTCAGGCCAGAAACTGTTTTTT	CASSQAARSGQKLFF
TRBV19	TRBJ2-3	-	-	TGTGCCAGTACCGCAGGGGTCGGCACAGATACGCAGTATTTT	CASTAGVGTDTQYF
TRBV3-1/TRBV3-2	TRBJ1-3	-	-	TGTGCCAGCAGCCAATTCGTCGTAAACACCATATATTTT	CASSQFVVNTIYF
TRBV30	TRBJ1-6	TRBD1	-	TGTGCCTGGGGGGGACAGGCTAATTCACCCCTCCACTTT	CAWGGQANSPLHF
TRBV20-1	TRBJ1-5	-	-	TGCAGTGCTAGTAGGTCCGCGGCGGCCGGAGAGCCCCAGCATTTT	CSASRSAAAGEPQHF
TRBV4-3	TRBJ1-1	-	-	TGCGCCAGCAGCCAAGACAGGGTGGCTGAAGCTTTCTTT	CASSQDRVAEAFF
TRBV12-3/TRBV12-4	TRBJ1-2	TRBD1	-	TGTGCCAGCAGACAGGACAGGGTCGGGGGCTACACCTTC	CASRQDRVGGYTF